The T cell receptor beta chain described here comes from a study of TIL therapy for anti-PD-1-resistant metastatic lung cancer. Overall study findings and caveats: Treatment-naive, never-smoker and oncogene-addicted patients were overrepresented in this highly selected cohort. TIL clonotype persistence in blood showed no apparent association with response.

The libraries were made with immunoSEQ v3. Each library reached some 2 million read pairs, or 5-6 million at deep level. The table came from immunoSEQ multiplex PCR; TCRdb's copy has only in-frame clones and leaves some out. The sample records more than 55,000 clones, more than 80% being singletons. The V gene lost 1 base and the J gene lost 0 bases, with 15 bases spanning the gap. The CDR3 extends over 17 amino acids. Germline lookup yields CDR1 KGHSH and CDR2 LQKENI. As to this clone: Its matching antigen is unknown.

Time point specified: pre-treatment sample, taken before nivolumab and TIL therapy. This specimen consisted of blood, obtained at baseline. This rearrangement joins TRBV18 to TRBJ1-1; D not resolved. The sequence derives from a person aged 25-85 years with non-small cell lung cancer. The CDR3 protein is CASSPRPPTLMNTEAFF. The CDR3 coding sequence is TGTGCCAGCTCACCACGGCCCCCTACACTTATGAACACTGAAGCTTTCTTT.